This T cell receptor (beta chain) was sequenced during a study of T cell repertoires in cytomegalovirus infection. About the research overall: Shared public TCR beta signatures pointed to both CMV infection and a matching HLA type. Whole-study findings and limits: Dominating the ex vivo response were TCR beta clonotypes that were CMV-specific and HLA-C-restricted. The cumulative frequency of public TCR beta families distinguished individuals who carried CMV together with the relevant HLA.

The CDR3 spans 15 residues. CDR1 MNHEY and CDR2 SMNVEV come from the germline V gene (reference sequence). Trimming left V 5 bases short and J 2 bases short, with 13 bases between. Via MiXCR, TCRdb re-called the reads, giving one row per CDR3 protein. The table shows about 740,000 distinct CDR3 sequences, with 35% occurring only once. This clonotype came up a few times. The antigen remains unidentified. The sequencing sample was made of PBMCs. The TCR sequence derives from a human donor in good health (CMV status not recorded). Some clones in this sample may be carry-over from other donors' samples. The gene calls are TRBV27 and TRBJ2-4, with D perhaps TRBD2 (6 bases). The CDR3 nucleotides read TGTGCCAGCAGTAGTCGGGGGATGACCAAAAACATTCAGTACTTC. It encodes CASSSRGMTKNIQYF.